These T cell receptor beta chains were read from a single sample in a study of CD8+CD57+ T cells in acquired aplastic anemia. MiXCR, applied by TCRdb to the reads, yields one record per CDR3 protein. The sample contains under 250,000 distinct CDR3 sequences, more than 45% of which appear only once. Sequenced material: sorted CD4+, CD8+, or CD8+CD57+ T cells (not recorded which) from PBMCs. These TCRs come from a human donor with aplastic anemia. The CDR3 runs from the conserved cysteine through the conserved F or W. A D gene is named only where the DNA matches it firmly. Size values are once, few and many counts, or a class for expanded clones, and some rows have none.

abundance	d_gene	v_gene	j_gene	CDR3aa	CDR3nt
few	.	TRBV27	TRBJ2-7	CASSFQTEKPYEQYF	TGTGCCAGCAGTTTCCAAACAGAAAAACCCTACGAGCAGTACTTC
many	.	TRBV7-9	TRBJ1-5	CASSLGQTNQPQHF	TGTGCCAGCAGCTTAGGGCAGACCAATCAGCCCCAGCATTTT
.	TRBD2	TRBV28	TRBJ2-4	CASSRERLAKVRNIQYF	TGTGCCAGCAGTAGGGAGAGACTAGCGAAGGTCAGGAACATTCAGTACTTC
many	.	TRBV10-2	TRBJ2-7	CASSEGTGRYEQYF	TGCGCCAGCAGTGAAGGGACCGGCCGCTACGAGCAGTACTTC
once	TRBD2	TRBV15	TRBJ2-7	CATSSERLAGAYEQYF	TGTGCCACCAGCAGTGAACGGCTAGCGGGAGCTTACGAGCAGTACTTC
many	.	TRBV7-2	TRBJ2-2	CASSLRAGELFF	TGTGCCAGCAGCTTACGGGCCGGGGAGCTGTTTTTT
.	.	TRBV7-9	TRBJ2-7	CASSFQSEQYF	TGTGCCAGCAGCTTTCAATCCGAGCAGTACTTC
.	TRBD2	TRBV19	TRBJ2-1	CASSYTSGNEQFF	TGTGCCAGTAGTTACACTAGCGGGAATGAGCAGTTCTTC
.	.	TRBV7-8	TRBJ1-3	CASSLDWNTIYF	TGTGCCAGCAGCCTCGACTGGAACACCATATATTTT
many	.	TRBV7-9	TRBJ1-1	CASSLVSAGDVGAFF	TGTGCCAGCAGCTTAGTATCCGCAGGGGATGTAGGAGCTTTCTTT
many	.	TRBV7-9	TRBJ2-7	CASSSPTAHPYEQYF	TGTGCCAGCAGCTCCCCAACGGCGCACCCCTACGAGCAGTACTTC
many	.	TRBV30	TRBJ1-1	CAWSVGRIEAFF	TGTGCCTGGAGTGTAGGGCGGATTGAAGCTTTCTTT
.	.	TRBV29-1	TRBJ2-7	CSVGPGTYEQYF	TGCAGCGTCGGGCCAGGAACCTACGAGCAGTACTTC
few	.	TRBV6-2/TRBV6-3	TRBJ1-4	CASSYLQDPLATNEKLFF	TGTGCCAGCAGTTACCTGCAGGATCCTCTTGCAACTAATGAAAAACTGTTTTTT
.	.	TRBV11-2	TRBJ2-1	CASGVGSNEQFF	TGTGCCAGCGGGGTAGGCTCAAATGAGCAGTTCTTC
once	.	TRBV5-4	TRBJ1-2	CASSLDPSASYGYTF	TGTGCCAGCAGCTTGGACCCATCGGCGTCCTATGGCTACACCTTC
many	TRBD2	TRBV20-1	TRBJ2-1	CSARGLAGGNEQFF	TGCAGTGCTAGAGGACTAGCGGGAGGGAATGAGCAGTTCTTC
once	TRBD2	TRBV7-6	TRBJ2-7	CASSPGGLGQPQQYF	TGTGCCAGCAGCCCGGGGGGTCTGGGTCAGCCCCAGCAGTACTTC
.	TRBD1	TRBV7-8	TRBJ1-4	CASSLGTGVGGEKLFF	TGTGCCAGCAGCCTAGGGACAGGGGTTGGCGGGGAAAAACTGTTTTTT
many	TRBD1	TRBV15	TRBJ1-6	CATSRVKWTGRSSYNSPLHF	TGTGCCACCAGCAGAGTGAAATGGACAGGTAGAAGCTCCTATAATTCACCCCTCCACTTT
many	TRBD1	TRBV19	TRBJ1-6	CASSSFTGQYGDSPLHF	TGTGCCAGTAGTTCTTTCACGGGACAGTATGGGGATTCACCCCTCCACTTT
.	.	TRBV20-1	TRBJ2-7	CSASGRASYEQYF	TGCAGTGCAAGTGGTCGGGCGTCCTACGAGCAGTACTTC
.	TRBD1	TRBV7-9	TRBJ1-1	CASSLSGTGATSMNTEAFF	TGTGCCAGCAGCTTGTCAGGGACAGGCGCCACTTCCATGAACACTGAAGCTTTCTTT
many	TRBD2	TRBV7-6	TRBJ2-1	CASSLASGRWWEQFF	TGTGCCAGCAGCTTGGCTAGCGGGAGGTGGTGGGAGCAGTTCTTC
.	TRBD1	TRBV20-1	TRBJ1-2	CSARLVDREKSNYGYTF	TGCAGTGCTAGACTTGTCGACAGGGAAAAATCTAACTATGGCTACACCTTC
many	.	TRBV7-2	TRBJ2-7	CASSLNLGSHEQYF	TGTGCCAGCAGCCTCAATTTAGGGTCCCACGAGCAGTACTTC
many	.	TRBV7-8	TRBJ2-1	CASSARRGRNEQFF	TGTGCCAGCAGCGCGAGAAGGGGACGGAATGAGCAGTTCTTC
many	TRBD2	TRBV7-9	TRBJ2-7	CASSPAAGLSYEQYF	TGTGCCAGCAGCCCTGCGGCGGGACTATCCTACGAGCAGTACTTC
many	TRBD1	TRBV2	TRBJ1-5	CASSERQGENQPQHF	TGTGCCAGCAGTGAACGACAGGGGGAGAATCAGCCCCAGCATTTT
many	TRBD2	TRBV7-2	TRBJ2-3	CASSLVSGRLGLDTQYF	TGTGCCAGCAGCTTAGTTAGCGGGAGGCTTGGCTTAGATACGCAGTATTTT
.	.	TRBV2	TRBJ1-6	CASSDLGTINNSPLHF	TGTGCCAGCAGCGACTTAGGGACGATCAATAATTCACCCCTCCACTTT
many	.	TRBV2	TRBJ2-2	CASSVKWARNTGELFF	TGTGCCAGCAGTGTTAAGTGGGCGAGGAACACCGGGGAGCTGTTTTTT
once	.	TRBV15	TRBJ2-1	CATSSRYGSGYNEQFF	TGTGCCACCAGCTCCCGCTACGGTAGCGGATACAATGAGCAGTTCTTC
once	.	TRBV7-9	TRBJ2-5	CASSNGLETQCF	TGTGCCAGCAGCAATGGGTTAGAGACCCAGTGCTTC
.	.	TRBV10-1	TRBJ1-5	CASKGGGKGKYSNQPQHF	TGCGCCAGCAAGGGGGGGGGAAAGGGAAAGTATAGCAATCAGCCCCAGCATTTT
.	.	TRBV5-1	TRBJ2-7	CASSPQEGGEQYF	TGCGCCAGCAGCCCGCAAGAGGGGGGCGAGCAGTACTTC
.	.	TRBV10-3	TRBJ1-2	CAISQDRNYGYTF	TGTGCCATCAGTCAGGACAGAAACTATGGCTACACCTTC
few	.	TRBV20-1	TRBJ2-7	CSARDNQGTYEQYF	TGCAGTGCTAGAGATAATCAGGGAACCTACGAGCAGTACTTC
.	TRBD1	TRBV20-1	TRBJ1-2	CSARDPQGAYGYTF	TGCAGTGCTAGAGACCCACAGGGGGCCTATGGCTACACCTTC
many	.	TRBV20-1	TRBJ1-1	CSAKDYTEAFF	TGCAGTGCTAAGGATTACACTGAAGCTTTCTTT
.	TRBD1	TRBV9	TRBJ2-7	CASSPQTGDEQYF	TGTGCCAGCAGCCCCCAAACAGGGGACGAGCAGTACTTC
.	TRBD1	TRBV7-9	TRBJ2-1	CASSLGQLYNEQFF	TGTGCCAGCAGCTTGGGACAGCTTTACAATGAGCAGTTCTTC
.	.	TRBV29-1	TRBJ2-7	CSVEGKGYSGRSSYEQYF	TGCAGCGTGGAAGGGAAGGGGTATTCAGGGAGAAGCTCCTACGAGCAGTACTTC
.	.	TRBV28	TRBJ1-2	CASSLRRGRGYTF	TGTGCCAGCAGCCTTCGGAGGGGCCGGGGCTACACCTTC
once	.	TRBV20-1	TRBJ1-1	CSASWQMNTEAFF	TGCAGTGCTAGCTGGCAAATGAACACTGAAGCTTTCTTT
.	TRBD2	TRBV10-3	TRBJ2-1	CAISWTSGRNHEQFF	TGTGCCATCAGTTGGACTAGCGGGAGAAACCATGAGCAGTTCTTC